These 25 T cell receptor beta chains originate from one sample sequenced in a study of cytomegalovirus exposure and HLA in healthy donors. Amplification used 60 Vbeta primers and 13 Jbeta primers. Repertoires were generated with immunoSEQ multiplex PCR, while TCRdb's copy carries only in-frame clones and drops some. The repertoire consists of under 100,000 clones, with 62% occurring once and the leading ten covering around 5.5%. The specimen sequenced was PBMCs. The receptors were sampled from a woman in her thirties in good health and CMV-seropositive.

This clone was observed a single time. This chain connects TRBV19 to TRBJ1-1; TRBD1 matches 8 bases. Losses at the gene ends were 11 bases for V and 5 bases for J; bases not matched to a gene: 10. CDR3 size: 13 residues. The germline CDR1 and CDR2 sequences are LNHDA and SQIVND (reference sequence). DNA of the CDR3: TGTGCCTCGAGGGGGGACAGGAGAACTGAAGCTTTCTTT. Translation: CASRGDRRTEAFF.

The V gene is TRBV10-3, the J gene TRBJ1-6; no clear D gene. V was trimmed by 6 bases and J by 6 bases, leaving 9 bases between them. CDR1 and CDR2 (germline): ENHRY, SYGVKD. There are 13 residues in the CDR3. The CDR3 loop is CAIRPGFNSPLHF. The DNA for the CDR3 is TGTGCCATCAGACCCGGTTTTAATTCACCCCTCCACTTT.

This chain connects TRBV9 to TRBJ2-2; 7 bases fit TRBD1. The CDR3 runs 16 residues. Trimming at V came to 3 bases and at J to 0 bases, leaving 5 bases not matched to a gene. Germline CDR1 reads SGDLS; CDR2 reads YYNGEE. Here the CDR3 reads CASSAPTGSNTGELFF. CDR3 sequence (DNA): TGTGCCAGCAGCGCGCCGACAGGGTCGAACACCGGGGAGCTGTTTTTT. The full variable domain, with the rest looked up from reference TRBV9 and TRBJ2-2, is DSGVTQTPKHLITATGQRVTLRCSPRSGDLSVYWYQQSLDQGLQFLIQYYNGEERAKGNILERFSAQQFPDLHSELNLSSLELGDSALYFCASSAPTGSNTGELFFGEGSRLTVL.

The chain links TRBV28 to TRBJ2-1, with TRBD1 matching 12 bases. V lost 5 bases to trimming and J lost 8 bases; unmatched junction nucleotides: 7. CDR1 is MDHEN and CDR2 is SYDVKM in the germline V gene. The length of the CDR3 is 15 residues. As DNA, the CDR3 is TGTGCCAGCAGTCCTGGGGACAGGGGGCAGGATGAGCAGTTCTTC. This translates into CASSPGDRGQDEQFF.

The V and J genes are TRBV7-9 and TRBJ1-2, with D maybe TRBD1 (5 bases). The V gene's germline CDR1 is SEHNR and CDR2 FQNEAQ (reference sequence). Trimming removed 6 bases from V and 8 bases from J, with 16 bases in between. This CDR3 is built from 13 residues. The CDR3 is CASRLTVGDGYTF. The CDR3 DNA follows: TGTGCCAGCAGGTTGACAGTAGGAGACGGCTACACCTTC.

This chain uses TRBV19 with TRBJ1-1; D may be TRBD1 (5 bases). Trimming stripped 6 bases from V and 0 bases from J, with 17 bases between. Germline values: CDR1 LNHDA, CDR2 SQIVND (reference sequence). The CDR3 totals 16 residues. The chain's CDR3 is CASRSRGFDMNTEAFF. The CDR3 coding sequence is TGTGCCAGTAGGTCCCGGGGGTTTGACATGAACACTGAAGCTTTCTTT. The variable domain in full, with the rest retrieved from reference TRBV19 and TRBJ1-1, is DGGITQSPKYLFRKEGQNVTLSCEQNLNHDAMYWYRQDPGQGLRLIYYSQIVNDFQKGDIAEGYSVSREKKESFPLTVTSAQKNPTAFYLCASRSRGFDMNTEAFFGQGTRLTVV.

For this clone: At one of its ends the junction is not consistent with the germline gene, which may arise from a read error. The rearrangement links TRBV7-9 to TRBJ1-2; D is unclear. CDR1 and CDR2 (germline): SEHNR, FQNEAQ (reference sequence). The CDR3 contains 12 residues. The CDR3 sequence is CSSSFQVQGYTF. CDR3 in DNA: TGTTCCAGCAGCTTCCAGGTACAAGGCTACACCTTC.

This clone was observed a few times. The chain carries TRBV19 and TRBJ2-7; maybe TRBD2 (5 bases). With 6 bases removed from V and 8 bases from J, the gap between germline ends came to 20 bases. The CDR3 is 14 amino acids. Germline CDR1 and CDR2: LNHDA and SQIVND (reference sequence). DNA for the CDR3: TGTGCCAGTAGCCTGCTAGGAGGCCCCGGCCAGCAGTACTTC. This codes for CASSLLGGPGQQYF.

The CDR3 reads CASSQVMGQGGHEQYF. Written as DNA, the CDR3 is TGTGCCAGCAGCCAAGTTATGGGACAGGGGGGCCACGAGCAGTACTTC. The chain uses TRBV14 and TRBJ2-7, with 11 bases lining up with TRBD1. Trimming removed 1 base from V and 5 bases from J; junction bases left unmatched: 7. The CDR3 consists of 16 residues. Germline V gives CDR1 SGHDN, CDR2 FVKESK.

This rearrangement joins TRBV7-2 to TRBJ2-1; D uncertain. This CDR3 has 13 amino acids. V lost 4 bases, J lost 0 bases, and 4 bases lay in between. Germline CDR1 is SGHTA and CDR2 is FQGNSA. Written as DNA, the CDR3 is TGTGCCAGCAGCTCCCACTCCTACAATGAGCAGTTCTTC. It codes for CASSSHSYNEQFF.

CDR3 region: CASYLAGQVPSGANVLTF. CDR3 sequence (DNA): TGTGCCAGCTACCTAGCGGGACAGGTACCCTCTGGGGCCAACGTCCTGACTTTC. The genes are TRBV27 and TRBJ2-6; TRBD2 is a possible D gene (9 bases). From germline, CDR1 is MNHEY and CDR2 SMNVEV (reference sequence). V gave up 8 bases and J gave up 0 bases, with 20 bases separating them. This CDR3 has 18 amino acids.

The J gene is TRBJ1-1, the V gene TRBV19; unclear D gene. Germline V gene data show CDR1 as LNHDA and CDR2 as SQIVND (reference sequence). The CDR3 is 13 residues long. V was trimmed by 5 bases and J by 3 bases, leaving 10 bases between them. CDR3: CASSPRSDTEAFF. Here the CDR3 DNA reads TGTGCCAGTAGTCCCCGGTCGGACACTGAAGCTTTCTTT.

A few counts support this clone. The rearrangement uses TRBV28 and TRBJ2-3; D is perhaps TRBD2 (5 bases). Germline V lookup: CDR1 MDHEN, CDR2 SYDVKM. This CDR3 has 16 residues. Trimming left V 7 bases short and J 0 bases short, with 17 bases between. The CDR3 sequence is CASTNSGFQSTDTQYF. In nucleotides, the CDR3 is TGTGCCAGCACTAACAGCGGTTTTCAGAGCACAGATACGCAGTATTTT. The full variable domain, rest sourced from reference TRBV28 and TRBJ2-3, is DVKVTQSSRYLVKRTGEKVFLECVQDMDHENMFWYRQDPGLGLRLIYFSYDVKMKEKGDIPEGYSVSREKKERFSLILESASTNQTSMYLCASTNSGFQSTDTQYFGPGTRLTVL.

The chain employs TRBV14 and TRBJ2-3; D call uncertain. The CDR3 runs 16 residues. V was trimmed by 4 bases and J by 4 bases, leaving 18 bases between them. Germline lookup yields CDR1 SGHDN and CDR2 FVKESK. CDR3 sequence (DNA): TGTGCCAGCAGCCCCTACGACGTCCAGGTCTCAGATACGCAGTATTTT. Encoded protein: CASSPYDVQVSDTQYF.

This chain links TRBV2 with TRBJ1-1; tentative D call: TRBD1 (5 bases). This CDR3 spans 13 amino acids. V was clipped by 3 bases and J by 3 bases, with 8 bases between them. The V gene's germline CDR1 is SNHLY and CDR2 FYNNEI. This CDR3 reads CASSENRHTEAFF. CDR3 sequence (DNA): TGTGCCAGCAGTGAGAACAGGCACACTGAAGCTTTCTTT.

V gene TRBV11-2 combines with J gene TRBJ2-3, with 7 bases identical to TRBD1. The CDR3 has 12 residues. V lost 6 bases, J lost 6 bases, and 3 bases stayed unmatched. Germline V lookup: CDR1 SGHAT, CDR2 FQNNGV. The CDR3 region is CASSRQGDTQYF. The CDR3 coding sequence is TGTGCCAGCAGTCGACAGGGCGATACGCAGTATTTT.

This clone was seen only a few times. The chain is built from TRBV18 and TRBJ2-7, with D perhaps matching TRBD1 (6 bases). The V gene's germline CDR1 is KGHSH and CDR2 LQKENI. V was shortened by 5 bases and J by 5 bases, with 10 bases between the two germline ends. The length of the CDR3 is 12 residues. Written as DNA, the CDR3 is TGTGCCAGCTCAGATAACAGGGACGAGCAGTACTTC. Amino acid sequence: CASSDNRDEQYF.

The rearrangement joins TRBV2 to TRBJ1-2; possibly TRBD1 for D (6 bases). The V gene lost 5 bases and the J gene lost 8 bases, with 15 bases spanning the gap. This CDR3 is 13 amino acids long. The V gene's germline CDR1 is SNHLY and CDR2 FYNNEI. This chain's CDR3 is CASSPVGAVGYTF. DNA of the CDR3: TGTGCCAGCAGTCCAGTGGGGGCAGTAGGCTACACCTTC.

V is TRBV5-1 and J is TRBJ1-6; a possible D gene is TRBD1 (5 bases). This CDR3 has 13 residues. CDR1 and CDR2 from the germline V gene are SGHRS and YFSETQ. V was clipped by 2 bases and J by 7 bases, with 7 bases between them. The CDR3 protein is CASSFDRNSPLHF. The CDR3 nucleotides are TGCGCCAGCAGCTTTGACAGAAATTCACCCCTCCACTTT.

The gene calls are TRBV6-5 and TRBJ1-6; 7 bases map to TRBD1. Germline V gene data show CDR1 as MNHEY and CDR2 as SVGAGI. This CDR3 spans 16 amino acids. V was clipped by 3 bases and J by 7 bases; unmatched bases: 9. Here the CDR3 reads CASSYYTGVPNSPLHF. CDR3 DNA: TGTGCCAGCAGTTATTACACAGGGGTTCCGAATTCACCCCTCCACTTT.

This chain joins TRBV19 and TRBJ1-1; tentatively, D is TRBD1 (5 bases). Germline-derived CDR1 and CDR2 are LNHDA and SQIVND (reference sequence). The CDR3 consists of 13 residues. V was pared by 5 bases and J by 1 base, with 8 bases between. The CDR3 coding sequence is TGTGCCAGTAGTCAGACAGAGAACACTGAAGCTTTCTTT. It is translated as CASSQTENTEAFF.

The chain carries TRBV9 and TRBJ2-2, with 7 bases that match TRBD1. This CDR3 is built from 17 residues. Germline CDR1 is SGDLS and CDR2 is YYNGEE. The J segment lost 4 bases and the V segment lost 4 bases, leaving 13 bases of the junction unmatched. The CDR3 loop reads CASSFQQGGQSTGELFF. DNA of the CDR3: TGTGCCAGCAGCTTCCAACAAGGGGGACAGTCCACCGGGGAGCTGTTTTTT.

The gene calls are TRBV2 and TRBJ2-5; 7 bases agree with TRBD2. J gave up 2 bases and V 6 bases, and 6 bases lay outside the gene matches. The CDR3 extends over 14 amino acids. Germline values: CDR1 SNHLY, CDR2 FYNNEI. The CDR3 sequence is CASRTGTNQETQYF. The CDR3 DNA sequence: TGTGCCAGCAGGACCGGGACTAATCAAGAGACCCAGTACTTC.

A note on this clone: Relative to the germline gene, one junction end is altered; a read error may explain this. The V call is TRBV25-1, the J call TRBJ2-3, with 10 bases aligning to TRBD2. CDR3 size: 18 residues. Looked up from germline, CDR1 is MGHDK and CDR2 is SYGVNS. In nucleotides, the CDR3 is TGTGTCAGCAGTGAACCCCGGGCTAGCGGGGGCCACACAGATACGCAGTATTTT. Translated: CVSSEPRASGGHTDTQYF. Full variable domain (rest looked up from reference TRBV25-1 and TRBJ2-3): EADIYQTPRYLVIGTGKKITLECSQTMGHDKMYWYQQDPGMELHLIHYSYGVNSTEKGDLSSESTVSRIRTEHFPLTLESARPSHTSQYLCVSSEPRASGGHTDTQYFGPGTRLTVL.

The chain combines TRBV12-5 with TRBJ2-5; 9 positions match TRBD2. Germline lookup yields CDR1 LGHNT and CDR2 FRNRAP. V shed 1 base, J shed 2 bases, and the junction held 2 bases outside the gene matches. The CDR3 runs to 15 residues. CDR3 nucleotides: TGTGCTAGTGGTTTGGCCGCGGGGGGGCAAGAGACCCAGTACTTC. Protein product: CASGLAAGGQETQYF.